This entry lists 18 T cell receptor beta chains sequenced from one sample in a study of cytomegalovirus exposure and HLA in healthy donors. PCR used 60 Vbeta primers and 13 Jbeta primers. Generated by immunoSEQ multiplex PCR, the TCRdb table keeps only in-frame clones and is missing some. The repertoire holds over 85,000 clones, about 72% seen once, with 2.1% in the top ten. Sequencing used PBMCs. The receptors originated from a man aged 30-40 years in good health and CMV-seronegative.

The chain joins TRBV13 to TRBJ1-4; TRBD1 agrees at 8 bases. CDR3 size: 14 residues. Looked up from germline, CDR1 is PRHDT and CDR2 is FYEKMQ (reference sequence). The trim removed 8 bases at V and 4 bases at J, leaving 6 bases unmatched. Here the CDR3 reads CASSAQGGNEKLFF. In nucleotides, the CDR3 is TGTGCCAGCTCGGCACAGGGGGGTAATGAAAAACTGTTTTTT.

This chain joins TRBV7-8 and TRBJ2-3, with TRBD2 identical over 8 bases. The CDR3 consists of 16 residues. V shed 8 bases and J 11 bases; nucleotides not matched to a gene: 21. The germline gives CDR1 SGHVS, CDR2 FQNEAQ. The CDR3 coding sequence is TGTGCCAGCTCCCGGGGTAGCGGGGTTACCCTCATAGGGCAGTATTTT. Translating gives CASSRGSGVTLIGQYF.

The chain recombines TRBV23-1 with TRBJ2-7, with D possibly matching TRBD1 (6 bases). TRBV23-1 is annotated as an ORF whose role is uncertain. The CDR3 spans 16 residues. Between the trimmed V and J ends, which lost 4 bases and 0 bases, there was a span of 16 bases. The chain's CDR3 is CASSPLGQPSSYEQYF. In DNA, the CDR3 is TGCGCCAGCAGTCCCCTTGGACAGCCAAGCTCCTACGAGCAGTACTTC.

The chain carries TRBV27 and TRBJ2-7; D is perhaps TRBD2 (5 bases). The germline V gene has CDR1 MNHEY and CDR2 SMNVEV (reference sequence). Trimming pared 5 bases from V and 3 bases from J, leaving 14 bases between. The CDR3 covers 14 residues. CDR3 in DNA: TGTGCCAGCAGTCCTGGGAACGGGGACTACGAGCAGTACTTC. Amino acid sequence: CASSPGNGDYEQYF.

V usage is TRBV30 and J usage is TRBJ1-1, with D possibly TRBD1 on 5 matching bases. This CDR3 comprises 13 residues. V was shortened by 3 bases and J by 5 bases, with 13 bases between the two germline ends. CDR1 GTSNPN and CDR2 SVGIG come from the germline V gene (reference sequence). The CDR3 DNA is TGTGCCTGGAGACAACGCGGGGGGACTGAAGCTTTCTTT. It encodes CAWRQRGGTEAFF. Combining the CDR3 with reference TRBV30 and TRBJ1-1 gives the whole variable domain SQTIHQWPATLVQPVGSPLSLECTVEGTSNPNLYWYRQAAGRGLQLLFYSVGIGQISSEVPQNLSASRPQDRQFILSSKKLLLSDSGFYLCAWRQRGGTEAFFGQGTRLTVV.

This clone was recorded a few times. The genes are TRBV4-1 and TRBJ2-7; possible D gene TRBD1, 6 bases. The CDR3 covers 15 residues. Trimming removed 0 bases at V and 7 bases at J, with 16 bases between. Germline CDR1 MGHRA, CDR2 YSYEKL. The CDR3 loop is CASSQDRGPTGEQYF. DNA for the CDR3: TGCGCCAGCAGCCAAGACAGGGGACCTACGGGTGAGCAGTACTTC.

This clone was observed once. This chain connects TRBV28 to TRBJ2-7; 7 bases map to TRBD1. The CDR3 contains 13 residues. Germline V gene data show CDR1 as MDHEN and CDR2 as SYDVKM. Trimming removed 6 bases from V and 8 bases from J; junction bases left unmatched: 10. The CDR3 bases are TGTGCCAGCAGCTCTACCACAGGGGTGAAGCAGTACTTC. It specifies CASSSTTGVKQYF.

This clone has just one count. The CDR3 coding sequence is TGTGCCAGCAGCTTACAGGGGATCATGAACACTGAAGCTTTCTTT. Translating it yields CASSLQGIMNTEAFF. The V and J genes are TRBV5-4 and TRBJ1-1; TRBD1 agrees at 7 bases. This CDR3 has 15 amino acids. The germline V gene encodes CDR1 SGHNT and CDR2 YYREEE (reference sequence). The V segment lost 2 bases and the J segment 0 bases; nucleotides outside the gene matches: 4.

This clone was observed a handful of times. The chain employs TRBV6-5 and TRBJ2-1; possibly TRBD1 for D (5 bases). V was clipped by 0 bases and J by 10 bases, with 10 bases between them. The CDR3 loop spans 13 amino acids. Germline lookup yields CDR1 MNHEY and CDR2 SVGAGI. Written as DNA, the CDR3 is TGTGCCAGCAGTTACTCAGGGGAAGGGGAGCAGTTCTTC. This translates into CASSYSGEGEQFF.

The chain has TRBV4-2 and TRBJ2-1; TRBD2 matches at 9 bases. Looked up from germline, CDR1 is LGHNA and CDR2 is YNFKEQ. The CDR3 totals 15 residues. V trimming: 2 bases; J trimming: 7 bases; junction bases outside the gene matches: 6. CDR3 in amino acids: CASSQSAGGPNEQFF. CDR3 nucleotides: TGTGCCAGCAGCCAATCCGCGGGGGGGCCTAATGAGCAGTTCTTC.

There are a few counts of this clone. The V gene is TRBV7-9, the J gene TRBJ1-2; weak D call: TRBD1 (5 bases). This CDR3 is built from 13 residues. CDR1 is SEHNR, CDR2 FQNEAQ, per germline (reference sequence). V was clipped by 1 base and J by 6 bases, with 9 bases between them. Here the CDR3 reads CASSLGWGNGYTF. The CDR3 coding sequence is TGTGCCAGCAGCTTAGGTTGGGGCAATGGCTACACCTTC.

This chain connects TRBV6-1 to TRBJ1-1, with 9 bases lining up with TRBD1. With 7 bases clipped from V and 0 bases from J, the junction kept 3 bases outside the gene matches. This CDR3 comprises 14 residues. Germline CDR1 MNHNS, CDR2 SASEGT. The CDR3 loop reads CASTRDRVNTEAFF. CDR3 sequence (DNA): TGTGCCAGCACTAGGGACAGGGTGAACACTGAAGCTTTCTTT.

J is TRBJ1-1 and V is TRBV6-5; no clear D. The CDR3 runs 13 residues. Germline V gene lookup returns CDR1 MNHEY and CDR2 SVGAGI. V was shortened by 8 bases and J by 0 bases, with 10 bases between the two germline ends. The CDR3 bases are TGTGCCAGCTCCGGGATCATGAACACTGAAGCTTTCTTT. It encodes CASSGIMNTEAFF.

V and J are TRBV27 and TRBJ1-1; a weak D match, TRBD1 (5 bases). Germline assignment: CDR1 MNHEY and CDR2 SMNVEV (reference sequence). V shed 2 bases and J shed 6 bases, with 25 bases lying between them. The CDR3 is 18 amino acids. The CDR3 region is CASSLGGKSLGGTSEAFF. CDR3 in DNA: TGTGCCAGCAGTTTAGGGGGGAAATCATTAGGAGGTACCTCTGAAGCTTTCTTT.

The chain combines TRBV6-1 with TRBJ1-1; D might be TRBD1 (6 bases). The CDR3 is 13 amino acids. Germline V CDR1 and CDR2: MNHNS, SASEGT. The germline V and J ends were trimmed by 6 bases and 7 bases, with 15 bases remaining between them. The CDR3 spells CASRATGFSEAFF. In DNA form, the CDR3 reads TGTGCCAGCAGGGCCACAGGGTTCAGTGAAGCTTTCTTT.

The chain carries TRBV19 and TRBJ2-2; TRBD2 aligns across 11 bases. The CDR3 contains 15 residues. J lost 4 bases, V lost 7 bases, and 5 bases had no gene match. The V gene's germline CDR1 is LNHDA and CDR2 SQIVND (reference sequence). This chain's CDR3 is CASKLAGETTGELFF. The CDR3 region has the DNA TGTGCCAGTAAACTAGCGGGGGAAACCACCGGGGAGCTGTTTTTT.

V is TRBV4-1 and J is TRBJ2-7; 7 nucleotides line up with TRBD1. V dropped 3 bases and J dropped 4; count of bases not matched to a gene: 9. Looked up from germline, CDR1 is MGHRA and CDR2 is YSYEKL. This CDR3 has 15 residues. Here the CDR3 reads CASSQGDSAFYEQYF. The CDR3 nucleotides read TGCGCCAGCAGCCAGGGGGACAGCGCTTTTTACGAGCAGTACTTC.

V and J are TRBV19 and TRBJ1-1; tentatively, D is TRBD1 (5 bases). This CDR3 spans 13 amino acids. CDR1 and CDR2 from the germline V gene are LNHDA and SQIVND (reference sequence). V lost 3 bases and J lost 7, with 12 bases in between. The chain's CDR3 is CASSIGGDGEAFF. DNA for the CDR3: TGTGCCAGTAGTATTGGAGGGGATGGTGAAGCTTTCTTT.